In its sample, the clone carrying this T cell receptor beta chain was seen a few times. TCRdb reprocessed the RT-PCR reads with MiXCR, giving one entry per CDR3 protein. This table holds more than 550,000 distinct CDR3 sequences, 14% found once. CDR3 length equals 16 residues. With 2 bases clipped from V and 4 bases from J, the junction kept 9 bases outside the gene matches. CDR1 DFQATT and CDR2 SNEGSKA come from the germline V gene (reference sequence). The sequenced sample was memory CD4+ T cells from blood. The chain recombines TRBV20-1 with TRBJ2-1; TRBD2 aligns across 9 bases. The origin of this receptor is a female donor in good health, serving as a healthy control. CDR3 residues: CSARPGLALLYNEQFF. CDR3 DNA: TGCAGTGCTAGACCGGGACTAGCTCTCCTTTACAATGAGCAGTTCTTC.